This T cell receptor beta chain was profiled in a study of response to subunit inactivated influenza vaccine. Per the germline V gene, CDR1 is SGHRS and CDR2 is YFSETQ. This CDR3 region has 15 residues. V was shortened by 4 bases and J by 8 bases, with 20 bases between the two germline ends. TCRdb passed the RT-PCR reads through MiXCR, listing each CDR3 protein once. The sample gives approximately 500,000 distinct CDR3 sequences, 20% to 25% of which show up once; approximately 3% is in the top ten. The data were also submitted as part of a second study, on T cells expressing NK-cell markers. According to that study: TCR beta libraries carry UMIs added by 5'RACE template switching. Where several donors were concerned, these clonotypes also led the CD3+CD56-NKG2C+ fraction.

This material consisted of CD4+ T cells sorted from PBMCs, taken roughly 13 days after vaccination. The TCR comes from a man aged 45-65 years who received an inactivated influenza vaccine. The chain links TRBV5-1 to TRBJ2-3; D remains unclear. CDR3 sequence: CASSPRLSQEGTQYF. For the CDR3, the DNA is TGCGCCAGCAGCCCGCGTTTAAGTCAGGAAGGTACGCAGTATTTT.